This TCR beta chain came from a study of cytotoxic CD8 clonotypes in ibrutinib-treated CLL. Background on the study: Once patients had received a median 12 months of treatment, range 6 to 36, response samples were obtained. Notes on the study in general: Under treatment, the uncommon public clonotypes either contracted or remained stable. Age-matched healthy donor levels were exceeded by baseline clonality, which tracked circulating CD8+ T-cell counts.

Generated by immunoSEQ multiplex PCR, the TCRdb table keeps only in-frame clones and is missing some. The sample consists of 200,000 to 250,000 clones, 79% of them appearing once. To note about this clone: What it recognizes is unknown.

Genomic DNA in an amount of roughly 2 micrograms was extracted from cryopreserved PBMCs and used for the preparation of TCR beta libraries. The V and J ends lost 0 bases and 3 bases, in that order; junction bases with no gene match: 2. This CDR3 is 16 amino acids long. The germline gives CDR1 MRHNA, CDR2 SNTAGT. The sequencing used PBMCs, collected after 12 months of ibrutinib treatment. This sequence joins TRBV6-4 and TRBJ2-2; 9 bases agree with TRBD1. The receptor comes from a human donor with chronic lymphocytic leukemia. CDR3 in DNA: TGTGCCAGCAGTGACTCGGGACAGGGCTACACCGGGGAGCTGTTTTTT. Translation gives CASSDSGQGYTGELFF.